Sequencing of this TCR beta chain was carried out in a study of T cells in narcolepsy. Assay used: immunoSEQ multiplex PCR; TCRdb lists only in-frame clones, some missing. The table shows nearly 35,000 clones, with less than 90% occurring only once. Sequenced input: memory (CD45RA-) CD4+ T cells from blood. The sequence was collected from a human donor in good health.

The CDR3 sequence: CATSRDQKGDIQYF. The CDR3 DNA is TGTGCCACCAGCAGAGATCAGAAGGGCGACATTCAGTACTTC. The chain recombines TRBV15 with TRBJ2-4; D gene unclear. The CDR3 runs 14 residues. Germline CDR1 and CDR2: LNHNV and YYDKDF (reference sequence). V was shortened by 0 bases and J by 8 bases, with 11 bases between the two germline ends.